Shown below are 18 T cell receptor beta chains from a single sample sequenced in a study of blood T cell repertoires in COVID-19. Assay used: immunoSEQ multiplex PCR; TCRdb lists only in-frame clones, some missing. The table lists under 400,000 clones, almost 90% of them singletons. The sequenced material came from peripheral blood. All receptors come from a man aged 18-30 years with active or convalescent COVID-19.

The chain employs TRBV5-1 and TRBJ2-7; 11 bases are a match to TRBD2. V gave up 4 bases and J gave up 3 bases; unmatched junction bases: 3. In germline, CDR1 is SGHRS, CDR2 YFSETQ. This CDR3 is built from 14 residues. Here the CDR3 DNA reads TGCGCCAGCAGCCGGGGACTAGCGGACTACGAGCAGTACTTC. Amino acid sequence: CASSRGLADYEQYF.

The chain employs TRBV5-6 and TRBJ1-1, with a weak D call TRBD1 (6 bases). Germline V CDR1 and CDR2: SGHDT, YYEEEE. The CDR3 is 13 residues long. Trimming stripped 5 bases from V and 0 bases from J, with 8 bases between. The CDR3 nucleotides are TGTGCCAGCAGAGGACAGCTGAACACTGAAGCTTTCTTT. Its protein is CASRGQLNTEAFF.

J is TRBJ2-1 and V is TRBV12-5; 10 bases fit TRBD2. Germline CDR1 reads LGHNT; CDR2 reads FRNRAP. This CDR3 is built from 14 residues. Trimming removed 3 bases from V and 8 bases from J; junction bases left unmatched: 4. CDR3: CASGLAGGPDEQFF. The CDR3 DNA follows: TGTGCTAGTGGTTTAGCGGGGGGGCCCGATGAGCAGTTCTTC.

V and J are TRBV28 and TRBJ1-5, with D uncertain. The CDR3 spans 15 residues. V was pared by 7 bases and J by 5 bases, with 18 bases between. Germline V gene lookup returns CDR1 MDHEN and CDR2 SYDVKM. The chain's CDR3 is CASTPWATTDQPQHF. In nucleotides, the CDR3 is TGTGCCAGCACCCCGTGGGCAACCACTGATCAGCCCCAGCATTTT.

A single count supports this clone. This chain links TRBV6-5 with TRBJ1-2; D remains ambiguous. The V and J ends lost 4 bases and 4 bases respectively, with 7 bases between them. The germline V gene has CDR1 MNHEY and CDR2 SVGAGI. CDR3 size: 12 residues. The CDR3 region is CASSLESYGYTF. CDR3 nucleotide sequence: TGTGCCAGCAGTTTAGAGAGCTATGGCTACACCTTC.

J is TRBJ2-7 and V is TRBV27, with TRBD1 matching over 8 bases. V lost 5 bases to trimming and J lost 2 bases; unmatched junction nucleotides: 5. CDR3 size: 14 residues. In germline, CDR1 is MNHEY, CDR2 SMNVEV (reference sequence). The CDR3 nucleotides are TGTGCCAGCAGTCTTGACAGGGGTCCCTACGAGCAGTACTTC. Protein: CASSLDRGPYEQYF.

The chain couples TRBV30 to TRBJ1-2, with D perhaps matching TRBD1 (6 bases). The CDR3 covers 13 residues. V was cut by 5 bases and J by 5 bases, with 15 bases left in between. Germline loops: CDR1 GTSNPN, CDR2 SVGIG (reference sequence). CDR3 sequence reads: CAWARDTPYGYTF. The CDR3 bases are TGTGCCTGGGCCCGGGACACTCCTTATGGCTACACCTTC.

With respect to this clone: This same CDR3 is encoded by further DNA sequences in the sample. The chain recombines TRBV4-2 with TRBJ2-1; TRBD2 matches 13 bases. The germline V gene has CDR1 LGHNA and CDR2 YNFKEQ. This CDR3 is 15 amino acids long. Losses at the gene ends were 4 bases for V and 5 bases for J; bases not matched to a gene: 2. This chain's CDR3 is CASSLTSGGDNEQFF. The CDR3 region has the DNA TGTGCCAGCAGCCTTACTAGCGGGGGGGACAATGAGCAGTTCTTC.

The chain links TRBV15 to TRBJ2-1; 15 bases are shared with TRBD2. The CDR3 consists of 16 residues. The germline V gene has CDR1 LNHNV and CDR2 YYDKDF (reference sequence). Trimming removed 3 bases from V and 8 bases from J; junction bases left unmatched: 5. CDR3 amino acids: CATSSGLAGGSDEQFF. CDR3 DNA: TGTGCCACCAGCAGTGGACTAGCGGGGGGGTCAGATGAGCAGTTCTTC.

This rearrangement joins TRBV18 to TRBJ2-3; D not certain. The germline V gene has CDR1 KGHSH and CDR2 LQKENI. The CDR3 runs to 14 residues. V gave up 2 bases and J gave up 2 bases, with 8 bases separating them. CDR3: CASSPAVVTDTQYF. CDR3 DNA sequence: TGTGCCAGCTCACCAGCGGTTGTCACAGATACGCAGTATTTT.

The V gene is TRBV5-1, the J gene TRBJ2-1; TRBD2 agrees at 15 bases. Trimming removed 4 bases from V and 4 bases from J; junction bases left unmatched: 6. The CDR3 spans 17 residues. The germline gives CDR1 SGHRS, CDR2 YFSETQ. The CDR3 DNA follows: TGCGCCAGCAGCCTCGGACTAGCGGGAGGGATATACAATGAGCAGTTCTTC. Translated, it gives CASSLGLAGGIYNEQFF.

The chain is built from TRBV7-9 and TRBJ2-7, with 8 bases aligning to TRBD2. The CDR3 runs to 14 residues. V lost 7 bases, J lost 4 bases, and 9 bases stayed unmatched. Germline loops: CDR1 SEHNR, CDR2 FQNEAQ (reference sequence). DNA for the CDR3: TGTGCCAGCACCAACGGGGGGGAGACTTACGAGCAGTACTTC. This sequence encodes CASTNGGETYEQYF.

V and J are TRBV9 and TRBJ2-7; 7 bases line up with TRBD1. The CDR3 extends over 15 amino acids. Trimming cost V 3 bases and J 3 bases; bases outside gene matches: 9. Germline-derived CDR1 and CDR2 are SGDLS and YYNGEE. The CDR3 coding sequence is TGTGCCAGCAGCGCGACGGGACAGCCGGACTACGAGCAGTACTTC. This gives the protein CASSATGQPDYEQYF.

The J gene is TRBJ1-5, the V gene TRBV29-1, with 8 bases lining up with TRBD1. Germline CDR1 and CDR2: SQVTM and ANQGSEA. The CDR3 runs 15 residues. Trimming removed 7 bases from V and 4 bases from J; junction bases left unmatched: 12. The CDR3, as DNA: TGCAGCGCCACATCCGGGACAGGAATAAATCAGCCCCAGCATTTT. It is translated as CSATSGTGINQPQHF.

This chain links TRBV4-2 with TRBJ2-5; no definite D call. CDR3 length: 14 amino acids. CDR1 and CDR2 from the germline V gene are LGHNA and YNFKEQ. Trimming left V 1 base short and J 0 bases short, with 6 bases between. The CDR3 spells CASSQAMYQETQYF. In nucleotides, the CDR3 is TGTGCCAGCAGCCAAGCTATGTACCAAGAGACCCAGTACTTC.

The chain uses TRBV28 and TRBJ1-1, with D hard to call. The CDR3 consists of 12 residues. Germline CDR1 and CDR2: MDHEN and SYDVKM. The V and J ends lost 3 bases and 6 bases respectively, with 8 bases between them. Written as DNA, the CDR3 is TGTGCCAGCAGTTTGCGTAGCGCTGAAGCTTTCTTT. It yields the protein CASSLRSAEAFF.

CDR3 coding DNA: TGCGCCAGCAGCCAAGGACAGGGGGTTTCTAACTATGGCTACACCTTC. Translation: CASSQGQGVSNYGYTF. The gene calls are TRBV4-1 and TRBJ1-2; 9 bases are shared with TRBD1. The junction had 3 bases not matched to a gene; V was cut back by 1 base and J by 0 bases. The germline CDR1 and CDR2 sequences are MGHRA and YSYEKL. The CDR3 has 16 residues.

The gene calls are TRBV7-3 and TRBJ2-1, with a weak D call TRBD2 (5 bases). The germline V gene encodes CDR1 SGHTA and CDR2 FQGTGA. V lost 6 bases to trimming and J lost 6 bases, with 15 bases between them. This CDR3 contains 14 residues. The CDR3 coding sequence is TGTGCCAGCAGGGAGGACTTCGTCATCAATGAGCAGTTCTTC. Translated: CASREDFVINEQFF.